This T cell receptor (beta chain) was sequenced during a study of identical twins (TCRdb year 2016). For the study in its entirety: TCR alpha and beta repertoires from monozygotic twins, unrelated adults of various ages and cord blood were deep-sequenced to test whether fetal clonotypes persist. To rule out contamination, the twin experiments were replicated at different times with different library preparation protocols.

CDR1 ENHRY and CDR2 SYGVKD were looked up in the germline V gene. The CDR3 runs 13 amino acids, cysteine and phenylalanine included. The read is trimmed to its CDR3 DNA, 39 bases read in frame from base 1. V drops 2 bases and J drops 8 bases, leaving 10 bases in between. This clonotype came up a few times. Its antigen has not been determined. No much larger clonotype is one base removed from it; base qualities were not supplied. The protocol used for the library was 5' RACE. Data came from an Illumina HiSeq 2000. Template switching introduced a universal primer binding site; the final cDNA contained a unique molecular identifier, enabling accurate counting of TCR cDNA molecules. Specific primers in the conserved constant-segment region were used to synthesize first-strand cDNA for TCR alpha and beta chains. To control for contamination, every cDNA library carried two barcodes: a SMART-Mk sample barcode plus Illumina barcodes. TruSeq adapter sequences, together with Illumina sample barcodes, were added in two successive PCR steps. The Illumina HiSeq platform was used with custom primers to sequence TCR alpha and beta cDNA libraries. Per the original workflow: Unique molecular identifiers were extracted from raw reads with MiGEC, and CDR3 positions were determined with MiXCR. For each individual, recombination models were inferred using an EM algorithm with the repgenHMM and IGoR tools. The analysis of shared clonotypes was done with the tcR package in R, with sharing normalized by the product of cloneset sizes. To study raw recombination free of thymic and clonal selection effects, out-of-frame nonproductive sequences were analyzed. TCRdb reanalyzed the raw reads on its own, using fastp at Q25 for trimming and MiXCR for clone calling, and kept in-frame beta chains. Identical CDR3 protein sequences are pooled into one entry, listed with their most common genes and DNA. TCRdb, rather than the study authors, made the V and J calls. This sample holds some 1,600,000 distinct CDR3 sequences; 32% were observed only once. 0.25% to 0.3% of the sample belongs to the ten largest clones.

Every donor was a healthy Caucasian. Paper-wide results and their limitations: Conclusions relied on cross-sectional statistical analysis, since the same donors could not be followed over many years. Invariant T cells such as MAIT and iNKT could partly confound zero-insertion analyses, though diverse VJ usage argued against this for most clonotypes. Out-of-frame TCR alpha sequences shared between twins showed an excess of low generation-probability sequences compared with coincidental sharing between unrelated individuals. Fewer insertions were carried by abundant cord blood beta clonotypes; a weaker similar trend was observed in young adult naive repertoires, while no such trend was observed in memory repertoires. In monozygotic twins, out-of-frame TCR alpha sharing was systematically underestimated by recombination models, although the models agreed with sharing between unrelated individuals. Excess twin sharing in beta out-of-frame sequences was weaker because fewer shared sequences lowered the signal-to-noise ratio.

Recombination connected TRBV10-3 to TRBJ2-1; a tentative D match to TRBD1 spans 5 bases. The material sequenced was cord blood. This receptor was identified in a newborn girl in good health. The CDR3 in this case is CAISEIRGDEQFF. The nucleotide sequence is TGTGCCATCAGTGAGATAAGGGGCGATGAGCAGTTCTTC.